Listed below are T cell receptor beta chains from one sample, sequenced in a study of T cell repertoires in cytomegalovirus infection. What these receptors recognize is not known. TCRdb reprocessed the reads with MiXCR, giving one entry per CDR3 protein. The profile shows roughly 860,000 distinct CDR3 sequences, less than 35% of them singletons. The sequenced sample was cultured CD8+ T cells from PBMCs, obtained from culture after CMV antigen stimulation. The receptors shown here come from a human donor in good health (CMV status not recorded). Some clones in this sample may be carry-over from other donors' samples. Each CDR3 is given with its conserved first and last residue. A D gene is named only where the DNA matches it firmly. Clone size, where shown, is once, few, many, or a class for clones that have expanded.

V gene: TRBV12-3/TRBV12-4
clone size: many
D gene: -
J gene: TRBJ2-7
CDR3 DNA: TGTGCCAGCAGTTTCCTCCTCCTTGAGGGGGATCAGGGAGGGTCCTACGAGCAGTACTTC
CDR3 protein: CASSFLLLEGDQGGSYEQYF

V gene: TRBV7-2
clone size: -
D gene: -
J gene: TRBJ1-4
CDR3 DNA: TGTGCCAGCAGCTTAAAGGAGGGGTTGGATGAAAAACTGTTTTTT
CDR3 protein: CASSLKEGLDEKLFF

V gene: TRBV6-6
clone size: few
D gene: -
J gene: TRBJ2-5
CDR3 DNA: TGTGCCAGCAGTCCCCGACCTTACCAAGAGACCCAGTACTTC
CDR3 protein: CASSPRPYQETQYF

V gene: TRBV27
clone size: few
D gene: -
J gene: TRBJ1-2
CDR3 DNA: TGTGCCAGCAGTAGGGGACGGATATATGGCTACACCTTC
CDR3 protein: CASSRGRIYGYTF

V gene: TRBV2
clone size: -
D gene: TRBD1
J gene: TRBJ2-7
CDR3 DNA: TGTGCCAGCAGTGAAGGTGGGGACAGGGGGTACGAGCAGTACTTC
CDR3 protein: CASSEGGDRGYEQYF

V gene: TRBV6-2/TRBV6-3
clone size: few
D gene: TRBD1
J gene: TRBJ2-1
CDR3 DNA: TGTGCCAGCAGTCTGACCGGGACAGGCTCCTACAATGAGCAGTTCTTC
CDR3 protein: CASSLTGTGSYNEQFF

V gene: TRBV7-7
clone size: few
D gene: TRBD2
J gene: TRBJ2-1
CDR3 DNA: TGTGCTAGCAGGTCACTAGCGGGGGTACCCGATGAGCAGTTCTTC
CDR3 protein: CASRSLAGVPDEQFF

V gene: TRBV7-8
clone size: few
D gene: TRBD2
J gene: TRBJ2-1
CDR3 DNA: TGTGCCAGCAGCCTAGGACTAGCGGGGTCCCCACCCGGGGATGAGCAGTTCTTC
CDR3 protein: CASSLGLAGSPPGDEQFF

V gene: TRBV15
clone size: -
D gene: -
J gene: TRBJ1-2
CDR3 DNA: TGTGCCACCAGCAGAGATCCCGGGGTTCTCTATGGCTACACCTTC
CDR3 protein: CATSRDPGVLYGYTF

V gene: TRBV7-9
clone size: few
D gene: TRBD1
J gene: TRBJ2-5
CDR3 DNA: TGTGCCAGCAGCTTAGCCGGACAGGGGCTCAAAGAGACCCAGTACTTC
CDR3 protein: CASSLAGQGLKETQYF

V gene: TRBV12-3/TRBV12-4
clone size: -
D gene: -
J gene: TRBJ1-1
CDR3 DNA: TGTGCCAGCAGTGGGGGGGCGAGCACTGAAGCTTTCTTT
CDR3 protein: CASSGGASTEAFF

V gene: TRBV6-2/TRBV6-3
clone size: -
D gene: TRBD2
J gene: TRBJ2-1
CDR3 DNA: TGTGCCAGCAGTTACGCGGGGGGGCCTCCCAATGAGCAGTTCTTC
CDR3 protein: CASSYAGGPPNEQFF

V gene: TRBV15
clone size: -
D gene: TRBD1
J gene: TRBJ1-1
CDR3 DNA: TGTGCCACCAGCAGATGGACAGGGGGCTTGAACACTGAAGCTTTCTTT
CDR3 protein: CATSRWTGGLNTEAFF

V gene: TRBV5-1
clone size: -
D gene: -
J gene: TRBJ2-1
CDR3 DNA: TGCGCCAGTCAAACGACAGGTTTGAATGAGCAGTTCTTC
CDR3 protein: CASQTTGLNEQFF

V gene: TRBV7-9
clone size: -
D gene: TRBD1
J gene: TRBJ1-2
CDR3 DNA: TGTGCCAGCAGCCACGGACAGGGCCATGGCTACACCTTC
CDR3 protein: CASSHGQGHGYTF

V gene: TRBV2
clone size: -
D gene: -
J gene: TRBJ1-4
CDR3 DNA: TGTGCCAGCAGTGAAGGAACAGCCCTTAATGAAAAACTGTTTTTT
CDR3 protein: CASSEGTALNEKLFF

V gene: TRBV28
clone size: few
D gene: TRBD1
J gene: TRBJ2-1
CDR3 DNA: TGTGCCAGCAGTGCCCGAGGGGGCCAGTTCTTC
CDR3 protein: CASSARGGQFF

V gene: TRBV7-6
clone size: many
D gene: -
J gene: TRBJ2-5
CDR3 DNA: TGTGCCAGCAGCTTAGTGTTTGACCAAGAGACCCAGTACTTC
CDR3 protein: CASSLVFDQETQYF

V gene: TRBV27
clone size: few
D gene: -
J gene: TRBJ1-1
CDR3 DNA: TGTGCCAGCAGTTTAGACTCGACAGCGAACACTGAAGCTTTCTTT
CDR3 protein: CASSLDSTANTEAFF

V gene: TRBV9
clone size: -
D gene: TRBD1
J gene: TRBJ2-7
CDR3 DNA: TGTGCCAGCAGCGCGAACAGAGACAGGGGAAGCTACGAGCAGTACTTC
CDR3 protein: CASSANRDRGSYEQYF

V gene: TRBV19
clone size: few
D gene: -
J gene: TRBJ2-1
CDR3 DNA: TGTGCCAGTAGTCCTTATTTGGGGTTGTACAATGAGCAGTTCTTC
CDR3 protein: CASSPYLGLYNEQFF

V gene: TRBV27
clone size: few
D gene: -
J gene: TRBJ1-2
CDR3 DNA: TGTGCCAGCAGTGTCCGAGGGGCCTTGGACTATGGCTACACCTTC
CDR3 protein: CASSVRGALDYGYTF

V gene: TRBV29-1
clone size: -
D gene: -
J gene: TRBJ2-1
CDR3 DNA: TGCAGCGTTGGGCGGGCGAGCTCCTACAATGAGCAGTTCTTC
CDR3 protein: CSVGRASSYNEQFF

V gene: TRBV7-6
clone size: -
D gene: TRBD2
J gene: TRBJ2-6
CDR3 DNA: TGTGTCAGCGGGGACGGGGGCTCTGGGGCCAACGTCCTGACTTTC
CDR3 protein: CVSGDGGSGANVLTF

V gene: TRBV9
clone size: -
D gene: -
J gene: TRBJ1-2
CDR3 DNA: TGTGCCAGCGGTTGGGGGGTTGACTATGGCTACACCTTC
CDR3 protein: CASGWGVDYGYTF

V gene: TRBV6-6
clone size: few
D gene: -
J gene: TRBJ1-2
CDR3 DNA: TGTGCCAGCAGTAAGATCGGAGGCAGCTACTATGGCTACACCTTC
CDR3 protein: CASSKIGGSYYGYTF

V gene: TRBV7-8
clone size: -
D gene: -
J gene: TRBJ2-6
CDR3 DNA: TGTGCCAGCAGGGGAACAGGCTTCTCTGGGACCAACGTCCTGACTTTC
CDR3 protein: CASRGTGFSGTNVLTF

V gene: TRBV15
clone size: -
D gene: -
J gene: TRBJ1-1
CDR3 DNA: TGTGCCACCAGCATCCAGTTCCCGGGAGCTTTCTTT
CDR3 protein: CATSIQFPGAFF

V gene: TRBV7-2
clone size: many
D gene: -
J gene: TRBJ2-5
CDR3 DNA: TGTGCCAGCCGGCACTTAGCAGGAGAGACCCAGTACTTC
CDR3 protein: CASRHLAGETQYF

V gene: TRBV27
clone size: -
D gene: -
J gene: TRBJ2-1
CDR3 DNA: TGTGCCAGCAGTTTTCAGATACCAAGCTCCTACAATGAGCAGTTCTTC
CDR3 protein: CASSFQIPSSYNEQFF

V gene: TRBV12-3/TRBV12-4
clone size: many
D gene: TRBD1
J gene: TRBJ1-5
CDR3 DNA: TGTGCCAGCAGCCAGAGCAGGGGGAATCAGCCCCAGCATTTT
CDR3 protein: CASSQSRGNQPQHF

V gene: TRBV14
clone size: -
D gene: TRBD2
J gene: TRBJ2-5
CDR3 DNA: TGTGCCAGCAGCCAAGGGACGACTAGCTTCGAGACCCAGTACTTC
CDR3 protein: CASSQGTTSFETQYF

V gene: TRBV6-5
clone size: few
D gene: -
J gene: TRBJ2-1
CDR3 DNA: TGTGCCAGCAGTTACTACATCAATTACAATGAGCAGTTCTTC
CDR3 protein: CASSYYINYNEQFF

V gene: TRBV7-2
clone size: -
D gene: -
J gene: TRBJ2-1
CDR3 DNA: TGTGCCAGCAGCTTAGATGGCAGTCTTTCCTACAATGAGCAGTTCTTC
CDR3 protein: CASSLDGSLSYNEQFF

V gene: TRBV7-9
clone size: -
D gene: TRBD1
J gene: TRBJ1-5
CDR3 DNA: TGTGCCAGCAGCGGGGGACAGAATAGCAATCAGCCCCAGCATTTT
CDR3 protein: CASSGGQNSNQPQHF

V gene: TRBV7-6
clone size: few
D gene: TRBD2
J gene: TRBJ2-5
CDR3 DNA: TGTGCCAGCAGCTTTCCTAGCGGGGGGACCGAGACCCAGTACTTC
CDR3 protein: CASSFPSGGTETQYF

V gene: TRBV6-6
clone size: few
D gene: -
J gene: TRBJ1-2
CDR3 DNA: TGTGCCAGCAGACAATCACGGGGAATCAACTATGGCTACACCTTC
CDR3 protein: CASRQSRGINYGYTF

V gene: TRBV7-3
clone size: -
D gene: -
J gene: TRBJ2-1
CDR3 DNA: TGTGCCAGCAGCTTAATACGTAGAGCCCACAATGAGCAGTTCTTC
CDR3 protein: CASSLIRRAHNEQFF

V gene: TRBV4-3
clone size: -
D gene: TRBD1
J gene: TRBJ2-1
CDR3 DNA: TGCGCCAGCAGCCCCCAGCCGACAGGGTCCAATGAGCAGTTCTTC
CDR3 protein: CASSPQPTGSNEQFF

V gene: TRBV14
clone size: once
D gene: TRBD1
J gene: TRBJ1-2
CDR3 DNA: TGTGCCAGCAGCCAGAGACAGGGGGCTTATGGCTACACCTTC
CDR3 protein: CASSQRQGAYGYTF

V gene: TRBV6-2/TRBV6-3
clone size: -
D gene: TRBD1
J gene: TRBJ1-1
CDR3 DNA: TGTGCCAGCAGGAAACAGGGGTTTTTTCGGTACGGAGCTTTCTTT
CDR3 protein: CASRKQGFFRYGAFF

V gene: TRBV10-3
clone size: few
D gene: -
J gene: TRBJ2-5
CDR3 DNA: TGTGCCATCAGCCCCTTGGACGGGGGGACCCAGTACTTC
CDR3 protein: CAISPLDGGTQYF

V gene: TRBV28
clone size: few
D gene: TRBD2
J gene: TRBJ2-5
CDR3 DNA: TGTGCCAGCAGTTTATATTCTAGCGGGGGATTAGAGACCCAGTACTTC
CDR3 protein: CASSLYSSGGLETQYF

V gene: TRBV4-2
clone size: -
D gene: TRBD2
J gene: TRBJ2-1
CDR3 DNA: TGTGCCAGCAGCCAAGTAGCGGGGGGGCTAGGGAATGAGCAGTTCTTC
CDR3 protein: CASSQVAGGLGNEQFF

V gene: TRBV6-1
clone size: -
D gene: TRBD2
J gene: TRBJ2-5
CDR3 DNA: TGTGCCAGCAGTGAAGAAGCGGGGGACGGGGAGACCCAGTACTTC
CDR3 protein: CASSEEAGDGETQYF

V gene: TRBV6-4
clone size: few
D gene: -
J gene: TRBJ1-1
CDR3 DNA: TGTTCCCAGTGGCGCCCGAACACTGAAGCTTTCTTT
CDR3 protein: CSQWRPNTEAFF

V gene: TRBV9
clone size: -
D gene: -
J gene: TRBJ2-2
CDR3 DNA: TGTGCCAGCAGCCCATCAAGGGCTGGTGAGCTGTTTTTT
CDR3 protein: CASSPSRAGELFF

V gene: TRBV27
clone size: -
D gene: TRBD1
J gene: TRBJ2-7
CDR3 DNA: TGTGCCAGCAGTTCACCGGGACAGGGGATCTACGAGCAGTACTTC
CDR3 protein: CASSSPGQGIYEQYF

V gene: TRBV6-6
clone size: -
D gene: -
J gene: TRBJ2-1
CDR3 DNA: TGTGCCAGCAGCCATGGTTCCAACAATGAGCAGTTCTTC
CDR3 protein: CASSHGSNNEQFF

V gene: TRBV13
clone size: -
D gene: -
J gene: TRBJ1-1
CDR3 DNA: TGTGCCAGCAGCTACAGGGAAGGGATCACTGAAGCTTTCTTT
CDR3 protein: CASSYREGITEAFF

V gene: TRBV7-6
clone size: many
D gene: -
J gene: TRBJ2-2
CDR3 DNA: TGTGCCAGCAGCCCGGAGTGGGGGCGAAACACCGGGGAGCTGTTTTTT
CDR3 protein: CASSPEWGRNTGELFF

V gene: TRBV7-9
clone size: -
D gene: -
J gene: TRBJ1-2
CDR3 DNA: TGTGCCAGCAGCTTATCTGCCAGGGGAGAGGGCTACACCTTC
CDR3 protein: CASSLSARGEGYTF

V gene: TRBV6-6
clone size: few
D gene: TRBD2
J gene: TRBJ2-3
CDR3 DNA: TGTGCCAGCAGTTACCAGCGGGGGGTCACAGATACGCAGTATTTT
CDR3 protein: CASSYQRGVTDTQYF

V gene: TRBV24-1
clone size: -
D gene: -
J gene: TRBJ1-2
CDR3 DNA: TGTGCCACCAGTGCCACCGGGGATTACTATGGCTACACCTTC
CDR3 protein: CATSATGDYYGYTF

V gene: TRBV27
clone size: -
D gene: TRBD2
J gene: TRBJ2-1
CDR3 DNA: TGTGCCAGCAGTTTACCGGGACTAGCGGGGGGGCCCAGCTCCTACAATGAGCAGTTCTTC
CDR3 protein: CASSLPGLAGGPSSYNEQFF

V gene: TRBV6-4
clone size: -
D gene: TRBD2
J gene: TRBJ2-1
CDR3 DNA: TGTGCCAACAGTGAAACTAGCGGGGCTTACAATGAGCAGTTCTTC
CDR3 protein: CANSETSGAYNEQFF

V gene: TRBV27
clone size: few
D gene: -
J gene: TRBJ1-2
CDR3 DNA: TGTGCCAGCAGTGGGGGGGGGAACGGCTACACCTTC
CDR3 protein: CASSGGGNGYTF

V gene: TRBV6-2/TRBV6-3
clone size: -
D gene: -
J gene: TRBJ1-1
CDR3 DNA: TGTGCCAGCAGACCCGGGAGGGGGGCCTTGAACACTGAAGCTTTCTTT
CDR3 protein: CASRPGRGALNTEAFF

V gene: TRBV15
clone size: -
D gene: -
J gene: TRBJ1-5
CDR3 DNA: TGTGCCACCAGCAGAGATTTGGGCAGGGGCAATCAGCCCCAGCATTTT
CDR3 protein: CATSRDLGRGNQPQHF